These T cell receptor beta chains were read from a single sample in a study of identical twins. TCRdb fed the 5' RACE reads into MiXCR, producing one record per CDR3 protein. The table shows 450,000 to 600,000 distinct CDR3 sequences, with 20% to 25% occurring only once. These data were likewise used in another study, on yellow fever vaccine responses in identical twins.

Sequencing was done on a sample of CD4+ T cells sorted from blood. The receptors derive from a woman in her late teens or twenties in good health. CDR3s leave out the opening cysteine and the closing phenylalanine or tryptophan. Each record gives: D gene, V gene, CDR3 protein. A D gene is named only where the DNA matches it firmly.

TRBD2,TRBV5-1,ASSGGLAGLNEQF
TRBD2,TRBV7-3,ASSYGLAGNNEQF
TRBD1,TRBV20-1,SARGQNNEQF
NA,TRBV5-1,ASSLGGSGTPGTQY
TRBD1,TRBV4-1,ASSQAEGAPGALGYT
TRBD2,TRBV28,ASSRGGSGSFGELF
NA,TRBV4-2,ASSQDSWKELYGYT
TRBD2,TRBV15,ATSSLGGFETQY
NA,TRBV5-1,ASKVGRDQETQY
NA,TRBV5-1,ASSLGPRGTEAF
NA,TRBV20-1,SASKVGYEQY
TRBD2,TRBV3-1,ASSQATSTQTQY
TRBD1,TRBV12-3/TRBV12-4,ASSLALPGGHEQF
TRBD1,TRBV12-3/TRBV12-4,ASSPHSGTGLGDTQY
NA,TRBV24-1,ATSDPRASPDSYNEQF
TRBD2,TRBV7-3,ASSLTSGGAETQY
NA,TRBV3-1,ASSQNNIQY
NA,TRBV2,ASSEEGRSEQF
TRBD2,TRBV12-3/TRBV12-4,ASSLYGGGLAGGRSYEQY
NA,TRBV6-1,ASTEDRGSNSPLH
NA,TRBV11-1,ASSLAIDYEQY
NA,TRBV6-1,ASSSPKANYGYT
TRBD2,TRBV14,ASSLRPGLAQYNEQF
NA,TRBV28,ASSSESNYGYT
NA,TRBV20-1,SAGTFIYNEQF
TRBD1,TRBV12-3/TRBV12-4,ASSFSQGVRREQF
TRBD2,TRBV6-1,ASSGLAQITSGANVLT
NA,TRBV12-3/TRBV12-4,ASSLSRAGNQPQH
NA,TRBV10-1,ASSEGLGGSTGELF
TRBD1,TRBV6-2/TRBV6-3,ASSLEGGQGADTQY
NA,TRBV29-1,SVRDRNQETQY
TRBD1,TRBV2,ASTGGPPVTGELF
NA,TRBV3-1,ASSQVLAYEQY
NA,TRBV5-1,ASSLAGWSYEQY
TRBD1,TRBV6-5,ASSWGQMGGYT
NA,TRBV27,ASSLRRWEKLF
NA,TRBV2,ATFKRTAHEQY
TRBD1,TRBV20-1,SAKGAVRDTQY
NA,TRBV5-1,ASSLGADTQY
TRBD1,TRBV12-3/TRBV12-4,ASSPPTGWVTEAF
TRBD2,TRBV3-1,ASSTPGTSGAYEQY
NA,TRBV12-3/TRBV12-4,ASSFIRVNSPLH
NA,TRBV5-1,ASRDSQGYTGELF
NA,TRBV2,ASSYVWGGTDTQY
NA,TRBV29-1,SVHPRKAARGDTQY
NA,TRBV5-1,ASSVGLVKETQY
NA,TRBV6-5,ASSYRPRANNSPLH
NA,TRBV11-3,ASSYRGAANTGELF
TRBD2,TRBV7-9,ASSPLAEVQETQY
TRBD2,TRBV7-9,ASRRGLAGPIYNEQF
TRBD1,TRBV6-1,ASNPDRERTEAF
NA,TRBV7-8,ASRAGTTQMDTQY
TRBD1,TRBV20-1,SARGTGTGGRQPQH
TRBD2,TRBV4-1,ASSQSLAGGPPGELF